This TCR beta chain was documented in a study of blood T cells in healthy people across ages. Ranging in age from about 6 to 100, the donors were healthy Caucasian individuals from Russia. This CDR3 is built from 13 residues. Per the germline V gene, CDR1 is DFQATT and CDR2 is SNEGSKA (reference sequence). V shed 6 bases, J shed 6 bases, and the junction held 7 bases outside the gene matches. This clonotype appeared a few times. The authors ran a second PCR of about 6 to 11 cycles using a sample-barcoded 5' primer and a J-beta primer mix. TCRdb processed the 5' RACE reads anew with MiXCR; each CDR3 protein has one entry. The sample lists approximately 940,000 distinct CDR3 sequences, roughly 43% seen once, with 13% in the top ten.

The TCR comes from a man between 25 and 39 years old in good health. Sequencing was done on a sample of blood. The chain links TRBV20-1 to TRBJ2-1, with 8 bases fitting TRBD1. CDR3: CSAQGDRGNEQFF. CDR3 sequence (DNA): TGCAGTGCGCAAGGAGACAGGGGCAATGAGCAGTTCTTC.